This TCR beta chain stems from a study of HIV-infected patients and healthy controls. All unsorted peripheral T cells were captured because whole blood was used without fractionation. V lost 5 bases and J 7 bases, leaving 12 bases between the germline ends. The CDR3 consists of 13 residues. Germline-derived CDR1 and CDR2 are LNHDA and SQIVND (reference sequence). Study conclusions and caveats: In healthy controls, MAIT alpha CDR3s were common; in HIV+ repertoires, severely depleted. Eight alpha and eight beta V genes differed significantly in mean usage between HIV-infected patients and controls.

Many counts were recorded for this clonotype. Its target is not known. cDNA was made from approximately 500 ng RNA using alpha and beta constant primers. Alpha and beta chain libraries were made separately by chain-specific third strand synthesis with multiplexing indices. Each CDR3 protein is one row after TCRdb ran MiXCR on the 5' RACE reads. The profile shows approximately 25,000 distinct CDR3 sequences, 7.5% to 10% of them singletons. The material sequenced was blood. This clonotype originated in an adult in good health. The V gene is TRBV19, the J gene TRBJ1-5; weak D call: TRBD1 (6 bases). The CDR3 DNA is TGTGCCAGTAGTCCGACGGGACACCAGCCCCAGCATTTT. It codes for CASSPTGHQPQHF.